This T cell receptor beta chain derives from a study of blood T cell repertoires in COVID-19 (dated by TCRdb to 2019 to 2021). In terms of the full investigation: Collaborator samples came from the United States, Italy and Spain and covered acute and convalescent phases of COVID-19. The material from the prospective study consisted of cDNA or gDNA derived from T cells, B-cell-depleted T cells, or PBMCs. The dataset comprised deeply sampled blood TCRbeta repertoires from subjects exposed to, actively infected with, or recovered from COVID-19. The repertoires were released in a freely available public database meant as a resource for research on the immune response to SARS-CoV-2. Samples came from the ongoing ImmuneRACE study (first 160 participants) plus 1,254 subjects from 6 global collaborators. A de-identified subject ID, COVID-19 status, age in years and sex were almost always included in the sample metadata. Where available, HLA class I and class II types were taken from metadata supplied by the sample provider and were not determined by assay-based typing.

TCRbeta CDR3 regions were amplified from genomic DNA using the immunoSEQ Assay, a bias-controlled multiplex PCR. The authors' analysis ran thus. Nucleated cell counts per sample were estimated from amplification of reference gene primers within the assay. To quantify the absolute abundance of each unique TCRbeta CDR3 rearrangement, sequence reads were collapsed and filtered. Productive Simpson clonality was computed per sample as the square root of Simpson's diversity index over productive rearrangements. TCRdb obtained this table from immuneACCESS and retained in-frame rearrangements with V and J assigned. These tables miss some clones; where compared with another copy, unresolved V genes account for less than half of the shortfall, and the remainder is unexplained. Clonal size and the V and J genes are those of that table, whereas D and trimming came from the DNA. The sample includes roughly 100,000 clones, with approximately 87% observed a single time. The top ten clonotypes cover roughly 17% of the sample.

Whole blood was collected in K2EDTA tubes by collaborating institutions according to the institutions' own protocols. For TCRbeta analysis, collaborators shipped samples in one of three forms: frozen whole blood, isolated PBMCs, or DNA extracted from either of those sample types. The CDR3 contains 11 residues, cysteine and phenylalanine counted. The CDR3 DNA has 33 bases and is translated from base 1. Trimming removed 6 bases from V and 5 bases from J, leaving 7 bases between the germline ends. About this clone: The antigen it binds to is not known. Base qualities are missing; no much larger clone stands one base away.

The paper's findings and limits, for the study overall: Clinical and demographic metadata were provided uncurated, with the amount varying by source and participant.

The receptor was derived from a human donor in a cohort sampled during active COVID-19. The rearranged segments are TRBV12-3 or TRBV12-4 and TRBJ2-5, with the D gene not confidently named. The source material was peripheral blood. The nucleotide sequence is TGTGCCAGCAGCAGGTTGGAGACCCAGTACTTC. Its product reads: CASSRLETQYF.